This T cell receptor (beta chain) comes out of a study of cytomegalovirus exposure and HLA in healthy donors. This clone showed up just a few times. Antigen: not known. Study results and caveats: Cytomegalovirus association was listed for 164 TCR beta chains. Researchers had no immune exposure information except CMV serostatus available. For most TCR beta V segments, an earlier analysis put the productive rate at about 87% or about 30% of the time.

Trimming pared 5 bases from V and 3 bases from J, leaving 5 bases between. Germline CDR1 is PRHDT and CDR2 is FYEKMQ (reference sequence). The CDR3 is 11 amino acids. Vbeta (60) and Jbeta (13) primers were used in the PCR. Measured with immunoSEQ multiplex PCR; TCRdb has only the in-frame clones, and not every one. The repertoire has fewer than 150,000 clones, around 80% of them found once; the top ten carry 5.1%. The receptor's source is a male donor in good health and CMV-seronegative. Source material: PBMCs. V and J are TRBV13 and TRBJ2-7; D uncertain. The CDR3 region is CASSANYEQYF. CDR3 nucleotide sequence: TGTGCCAGCAGCGCGAACTACGAGCAGTACTTC. The variable domain in full, with the rest retrieved from reference TRBV13 and TRBJ2-7, is AAGVIQSPRHLIKEKRETATLKCYPIPRHDTVYWYQQGPGQDPQFLISFYEKMQSDKGSIPDRFSAQQFSDYHSELNMSSLELGDSALYFCASSANYEQYFGPGTRLTVT.